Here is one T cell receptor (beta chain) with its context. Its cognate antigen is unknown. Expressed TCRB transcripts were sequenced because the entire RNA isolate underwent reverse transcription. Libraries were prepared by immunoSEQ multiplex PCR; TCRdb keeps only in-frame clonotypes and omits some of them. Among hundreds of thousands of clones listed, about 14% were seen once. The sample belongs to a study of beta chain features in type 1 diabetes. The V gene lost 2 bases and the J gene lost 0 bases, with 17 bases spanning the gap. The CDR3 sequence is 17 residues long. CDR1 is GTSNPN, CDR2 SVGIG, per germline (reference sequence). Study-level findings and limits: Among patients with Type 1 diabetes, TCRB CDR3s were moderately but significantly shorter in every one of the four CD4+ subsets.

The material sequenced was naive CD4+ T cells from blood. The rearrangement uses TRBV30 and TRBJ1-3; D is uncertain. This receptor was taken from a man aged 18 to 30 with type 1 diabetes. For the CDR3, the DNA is TGTGCCTGGAGTCCAGCTCGGGGAGCGGGCTCTGGAAACACCATATATTTT. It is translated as CAWSPARGAGSGNTIYF.